The rows below give T cell receptor beta chains drawn from one sample of a study of tumor-infiltrating lymphocytes in oesophageal squamous cell carcinoma. TCRdb fed the PCR reads into MiXCR, producing one record per CDR3 protein. The table has roughly 19,000 distinct CDR3 sequences, roughly 39% seen once. Specimen: normal esophageal tissue next to the tumor. The origin of the receptors is a male donor with esophageal squamous cell carcinoma. CDR3s include the opening cysteine and the closing phenylalanine or tryptophan. D genes are given only for firm matches. Size is stated for part of the rows, as once, few or many counts, or as a class when the clone is expanded.

j_call d_call clone_size v_call cdr3_nt cdr3_aa
TRBJ2-1 TRBD2 many TRBV5-1 TGCGCCAGCAGCTTGACTAGCGGGACCTACAATGAGCAGTTCTTC CASSLTSGTYNEQFF
TRBJ2-6 TRBD1 - TRBV6-4 TGTGCCAGCAGTGAAAGGTTGGGGGACAGGGACGTCCTGACTTTC CASSERLGDRDVLTF
TRBJ2-5 TRBD2 - TRBV19 TGTGCCAGTAGTATGGGAGGGTCGGGTGAGACCCAGTACTTC CASSMGGSGETQYF
TRBJ1-6 - - TRBV7-2 TGTGCCAGCAGTTCAATATCGTGGAAGCAGCACTTT CASSSISWKQHF
TRBJ2-3 - - TRBV6-1 TGTGCCAGCAGTTCCCAGGCGGGGGATACGCAGTATTTT CASSSQAGDTQYF
TRBJ2-1 - - TRBV7-2 TGTGCCAGCAGGACAAGGGGGAGCTCCTACAATGAGCAGTTCTTC CASRTRGSSYNEQFF
TRBJ2-2 - few TRBV7-2 TGTGCCAGCAGCCAGACACCGACGAACACCGGGGAGCTGTTTTTT CASSQTPTNTGELFF
TRBJ2-7 TRBD1 - TRBV7-3 TGTGCCAGCAGCTTGGGGACAGGAGCCTACGAGCAGTACTTC CASSLGTGAYEQYF
TRBJ2-1 - - TRBV6-1 TGTGCCAGCAGTGAAGCAGGTATAGGGCTAAGCTCCTACAATGAGCAGTTCTTC CASSEAGIGLSSYNEQFF
TRBJ2-3 TRBD2 many TRBV27 TGTGCCAGCAGTTTAATCCCCCCTATTAGCGGGAGGGTAGATACGCAGTATTTT CASSLIPPISGRVDTQYF
TRBJ1-2 - - TRBV7-9 TGTGCCAGCAGCCGTTATGACGCACCTAACTATGGCTACACCTTC CASSRYDAPNYGYTF
TRBJ1-5 - medium-sized TRBV7-2 TGTGCCAGCAGCTTAGTGGGGGGTAGCGGCAATCAGCCCCAGCATTTT CASSLVGGSGNQPQHF
TRBJ2-4 - medium-sized TRBV19 TGTGCCAGTAGTTGGGGACCCAAAAACATTCAGTACTTC CASSWGPKNIQYF
TRBJ2-5 - - TRBV3-1 TGTGCCAGCAGCCAAGATGTAGTGGAAGAGACCCAGTACTTC CASSQDVVEETQYF
TRBJ1-4 TRBD1 - TRBV12-3/TRBV12-4 TGTGCCAGCAGTTCAACCGGGACAGGGTCAGAAAAACTGTTTTTT CASSSTGTGSEKLFF
TRBJ2-5 - medium-sized TRBV12-3/TRBV12-4 TGTGCCAGCAGTTTCTCCAGGGTACTAGAGACCCAGTACTTC CASSFSRVLETQYF
TRBJ1-5 - - TRBV6-5 TGTGCCAGCAGCCCCACTTGGGGGGCGAGGGGCAATCAGCCCCAGCATTTT CASSPTWGARGNQPQHF
TRBJ2-5 TRBD1 many TRBV28 TGTGCCAGCAGTTCTCCCGGACAGGGAGCCCTCCGGACCCAGTACTTC CASSSPGQGALRTQYF
TRBJ2-5 TRBD1 many TRBV19 TGTGCCAGTAGTATGACAGGGGAATGGAGACAAGAGACCCAGTACTTC CASSMTGEWRQETQYF
TRBJ2-4 - - TRBV11-2 TGTGCCAGCAGCTTGTTCCCGGAGAACATTCAGTACTTC CASSLFPENIQYF
TRBJ2-7 - - TRBV7-2 TGTGCCAGCAGCCCAGGTGGGCCTAATGAGCAGTACTTC CASSPGGPNEQYF
TRBJ2-7 - many TRBV7-9 TGTGCCAGCAGTCTAGGCTCGTATTACGAGCAGTACTTC CASSLGSYYEQYF
TRBJ2-7 - once TRBV12-3/TRBV12-4 TGTGACAGCAGTGATGAGACTTCCTACGAGCAGTACTTC CDSSDETSYEQYF
TRBJ2-7 - - TRBV18 TGTGCCAGCTCACCTTTATCACAGGGTCCCTACGAGCAGTACTTC CASSPLSQGPYEQYF
TRBJ2-3 TRBD2 many TRBV12-3/TRBV12-4 TGTGCCAGCAGTTCCAGGGTAGCGGGAGGGACAGATACGCAGTATTTT CASSSRVAGGTDTQYF
TRBJ2-3 TRBD1 - TRBV28 TGTGCCAGCACCGCCGGGACAGGGAGAACAGATACGCAGTATTTT CASTAGTGRTDTQYF
TRBJ2-5 - - TRBV28 TGTGCCAGCAGTTTTCCCCAAGAGACCCAGTACTTC CASSFPQETQYF
TRBJ2-3 - many TRBV9 TGTGCCAGCAGCGTAGCTGTACTCCTCGGAGATACGCAGTATTTT CASSVAVLLGDTQYF
TRBJ2-7 TRBD1 - TRBV7-9 TGTGCCAGCAGCTCGACAGGGTTCGAGCAGTACTTC CASSSTGFEQYF
TRBJ2-5 - many TRBV5-1 TGCGCCAGCAGCATAGGGCCCGAGGAGACCCAGTACTTC CASSIGPEETQYF
TRBJ2-2 - once TRBV7-3 TGTGCCAGCAGCTTCCAGGGGATGGGCGGGGAGCTGTTTTTT CASSFQGMGGELFF
TRBJ2-5 TRBD1 - TRBV19 TGTGCCAGTAGCCCCGGGACAGGGGCACTAGGAGAGACCCAGTACTTC CASSPGTGALGETQYF
TRBJ2-4 TRBD2 - TRBV20-1 TGCAGTGCAAAGCGGGACTACGACGATGAGCAGTTGTTC CSAKRDYDDEQLF
TRBJ1-1 - many TRBV11-3 TGTGCCAGCAGCTTAAAGTGGGACACTGAAGCTTTCTTT CASSLKWDTEAFF
TRBJ1-1 - once TRBV11-2 TGTGCCAGCAGCTTTTCGGGATCGAACACTGAAGCTTTCTTC CASSFSGSNTEAFF
TRBJ2-1 TRBD2 - TRBV7-3 TGTGCCAGCAGCCCGATAGCGGGACCCTACAATGAGCAGTTCTTC CASSPIAGPYNEQFF
TRBJ2-5 - few TRBV11-3 TGTGCCAGCAGCTTATCGGACAGCCAAGAGACCCAGTACTTC CASSLSDSQETQYF
TRBJ2-7 - many TRBV5-1 TGCGCCAGCAGCTTCCGAGACTTCTACGAGCAGTACTTC CASSFRDFYEQYF
TRBJ2-1 - - TRBV27 TGTGCCAGCAGTTCTGGGATCATTAGCTCCTACAATGAGCAGTTCTTC CASSSGIISSYNEQFF
TRBJ2-2 TRBD1 many TRBV11-3 TGTGCCAGCAGCTTATCGACAGGGGCCGGGGAGCTGTTTTTT CASSLSTGAGELFF
TRBJ1-2 - - TRBV28 TGTGCCAGCAGTTTAAGCCAGTATGGCTACACCTTC CASSLSQYGYTF
TRBJ2-7 - - TRBV7-2 TGTGCCAGCAGCTTAGCGTGGGGGGGGGCCGCCTACGAGCAGTACTTC CASSLAWGGAAYEQYF
TRBJ2-7 - many TRBV11-2 TGTGCCAGCAGCTTAGTCGTCAACATTGCCTACGAGCAGTACTTC CASSLVVNIAYEQYF
TRBJ2-3 - few TRBV7-2 TGTGCCAGCAGCTTACTCTTCCTAAACACAGATACGCAGTATTTT CASSLLFLNTDTQYF
TRBJ2-5 TRBD2 - TRBV7-4 TGTGCCAGCAGCTTAGGGACTAGCGGGGTTCGAGAGACCCAGTACTTC CASSLGTSGVRETQYF
TRBJ2-5 - few TRBV7-6 TGTGCCAGCAGCGACCCCGGGGAGACCCAGTACTTC CASSDPGETQYF
TRBJ2-1 TRBD2 many TRBV10-1 TGCGCCACCTCTAGCGGGAAAGCGGGCGATGAGCAGTTCTTC CATSSGKAGDEQFF
TRBJ2-1 - - TRBV7-2 TGTGCCAGCAGCCCCGGCTCCTACAATGAGCAGTTCTTC CASSPGSYNEQFF
TRBJ2-1 TRBD2 few TRBV7-3 TGTGCCAGCAGCGTGAGCGGGGGGGCCGTAAATGAGCAGTTCTTC CASSVSGGAVNEQFF
TRBJ2-3 TRBD1 many TRBV27 TGTGCCAGCAGTTTAAGGGGTCCGGGACAGACCTCAGATACGCAGTATTTT CASSLRGPGQTSDTQYF
TRBJ1-2 TRBD1 many TRBV12-3/TRBV12-4 TGTGCCAGCACCCCTCTCGGACAGGGACGCTATGGCTACACCTTC CASTPLGQGRYGYTF
TRBJ1-5 - medium-sized TRBV7-6 TGTGCCAGCAGCCAATCCAGACCGTTTTCCAATCAGCCCCAGCATTTT CASSQSRPFSNQPQHF
TRBJ2-5 - - TRBV7-3 TGTGCCAGCAGCTTAAGGGGGGGGGCCGCGGAGACCCAGTACTTC CASSLRGGAAETQYF
TRBJ1-5 - - TRBV20-1 TGCAGTGCTAGTTTTGGCAGCCAGAATCAGCCCCAGCATTTT CSASFGSQNQPQHF
TRBJ2-7 TRBD1 - TRBV7-4 TGTGCCAGCAGCCGCGGGACAGGAAGCTACGAGCAGTACTTC CASSRGTGSYEQYF
TRBJ1-2 - many TRBV5-1 TGCGCCAGCAGCTTGGGGGGACGGTCTAACTATGGCTACACCTTC CASSLGGRSNYGYTF
TRBJ2-5 - medium-sized TRBV5-5 TGTGCCAGCAGCTTGGACAGGGTTGTAGAGACCCAGTACTTC CASSLDRVVETQYF